Below are 20 T cell receptor beta chains sequenced from a single sample in a study of identical twins (dated by TCRdb to the mid-2010s). Library preparation employed 5' RACE. The reads were generated on an Illumina HiSeq 2000. TCRdb reprocessing: public reads trimmed at Q25 with fastp, clones called with MiXCR, in-frame beta chains kept. For every CDR3 protein sequence, its rows merge into one entry that carries the most common genes and DNA. This sample has fewer than 550,000 distinct CDR3 sequences in its table, and around 15% of those were observed once. Roughly 0.4% of the sample is in the top ten clones. These records were also assigned to another study, of yellow fever vaccine responses in identical twins.

The sequencing input was CD4+ T cells sorted from blood. These receptors were collected from a woman between 18 and 29 years old in good health.

In its sample, this clonotype was seen a few times. The chain recombines TRBV12-3 or TRBV12-4 with TRBJ2-2; D perhaps matches TRBD1 (6 bases). There are 12 residues in the CDR3. The ends were cut back, 7 bases at V and 5 bases at J, with 8 bases in the middle. CDR3 residues: CASTDRTGELFF. The CDR3 DNA reads TGTGCCAGCACCGACAGGACCGGGGAGCTGTTTTTT.

J is TRBJ1-2 and V is TRBV12-3 or TRBV12-4, with a tentative D call TRBD1 (5 bases). The germline V and J ends were trimmed by 1 base and 0 bases, with 9 bases remaining between them. The CDR3 is made up of 15 amino acids. In DNA form, the CDR3 reads TGTGCCAGCAGTTTAGGGGACGGTACTAACTATGGCTACACCTTC. Translated: CASSLGDGTNYGYTF.

This clonotype occurred a few times. The rearrangement joins TRBV4-1 to TRBJ2-4; D is unresolved. This CDR3 region has 12 residues. V lost 0 bases and J 13 bases, leaving 10 bases between the germline ends. Germline-derived CDR1 and CDR2 are MGHRA and YSYEKL. Here the CDR3 reads CASSQENRQQYF. CDR3 coding DNA: TGCGCCAGCAGCCAAGAAAATCGGCAGCAGTACTTC.

The gene calls are TRBV28 and TRBJ2-4; D might be TRBD2 (5 bases). Germline V gives CDR1 MDHEN, CDR2 SYDVKM. The V and J ends lost 7 bases and 0 bases respectively, with 13 bases between them. This CDR3 has 15 amino acids. The CDR3 DNA sequence: TGTGCCAGCACCCTCGCGGCGGGAGCCAAAAACATTCAGTACTTC. Amino acids: CASTLAAGAKNIQYF.

The chain carries TRBV4-1 and TRBJ1-5; tentative D call: TRBD1 (6 bases). CDR1 is MGHRA, CDR2 YSYEKL, per germline. CDR3 length: 15 amino acids. Deletions cut 4 bases from V and 5 bases from J, with 15 bases between. CDR3 sequence: CASSRTGGPYQPQHF. The CDR3 bases are TGCGCCAGCAGCCGGACCGGGGGGCCCTATCAGCCCCAGCATTTT.

The rearrangement joins TRBV7-9 to TRBJ2-5; D is possibly TRBD2 (6 bases). The germline V and J ends were trimmed by 1 base and 7 bases, with 16 bases remaining between them. The CDR3 extends over 15 amino acids. Germline values: CDR1 SEHNR, CDR2 FQNEAQ (reference sequence). CDR3 in DNA: TGTGCCAGCAGCTTAGTCCCTAGCGCTGAAGGGACCCAGTACTTC. Its translation: CASSLVPSAEGTQYF. Complete variable domain (other parts from reference TRBV7-9 and TRBJ2-5): DTGVSQNPRHKITKRGQNVTFRCDPISEHNRLYWYRQTLGQGPEFLTYFQNEAQLEKSRLLSDRFSAERPKGSFSTLEIQRTEQGDSAMYLCASSLVPSAEGTQYFGPGTRLLVL.

The rearrangement links TRBV7-6 to TRBJ2-5; D gene uncertain. Germline V gene data show CDR1 as SGHVS and CDR2 as FNYEAQ. Between the trimmed V and J ends, which lost 3 bases and 2 bases, there was a span of 7 bases. This CDR3 is built from 13 residues. The CDR3 DNA reads as TGTGCCAGCAGCTTCGCACAACAAGAGACCCAGTACTTC. This gives the protein CASSFAQQETQYF.

This chain uses TRBV24-1 with TRBJ2-1; TRBD2 matches at 7 bases. CDR1 and CDR2 (germline): KGHDR, SFDVKD. J was trimmed by 0 bases and V by 1 base; bases with no gene match: 14. This CDR3 spans 20 amino acids. In DNA, the CDR3 is TGTGCCACCAGTGATTTCGGGGGGTTTAAGACCTTCTCCTCCTACAATGAGCAGTTCTTC. Translated, it gives CATSDFGGFKTFSSYNEQFF.

This clonotype has just a few counts. V gene TRBV7-9 combines with J gene TRBJ2-1; TRBD1 agrees at 8 bases. Germline lookup yields CDR1 SEHNR and CDR2 FQNEAQ (reference sequence). Losses at the gene ends were 5 bases for V and 14 bases for J; bases not matched to a gene: 11. The CDR3 consists of 13 residues. Written as DNA, the CDR3 is TGTGCCAGCAGCGCCGACCGGGACAGGATGGAGTTCTTC. This gives the protein CASSADRDRMEFF.

This clonotype has a count of ten or more. The chain is built from TRBV28 and TRBJ1-1; D call uncertain. CDR1 and CDR2 (germline): MDHEN, SYDVKM. Between the trimmed V and J ends, which lost 4 bases and 7 bases, there was a span of 10 bases. The CDR3 covers 12 residues. This chain's CDR3 is CASSSQTFEAFF. The CDR3 bases are TGTGCCAGCAGTTCACAGACTTTTGAAGCTTTCTTT.

The chain combines TRBV7-6 with TRBJ2-7, with D possibly being TRBD1 or TRBD2 (5 bases each). CDR1 is SGHVS, CDR2 FNYEAQ, per germline. This CDR3 has 14 amino acids. The V end was cut by 0 bases, the J end by 7 bases, with 13 bases between. The CDR3 protein is CASSLAGTRIEQYF. The CDR3 DNA reads as TGTGCCAGCAGCTTAGCCGGGACCCGTATTGAGCAGTACTTC.

This sequence joins TRBV28 and TRBJ2-3, with D uncertain. Germline V gene data show CDR1 as MDHEN and CDR2 as SYDVKM. V shed 8 bases and J shed 3 bases, with 15 bases lying between them. This CDR3 contains 14 residues. In DNA form, the CDR3 reads TGTGCCAGCTGTCGGGCTCCCGTGACAGATACGCAGTATTTT. This sequence encodes CASCRAPVTDTQYF.

The chain combines TRBV24-1 with TRBJ2-2; either TRBD1 or TRBD2 may supply D (6 bases each). The length of the CDR3 is 14 residues. V gave up 10 bases and J gave up 2 bases, with 13 bases separating them. CDR1 KGHDR and CDR2 SFDVKD come from the germline V gene. CDR3 residues: CATRGEHNTGELFF. The CDR3, as DNA: TGTGCCACAAGGGGGGAACATAACACCGGGGAGCTGTTTTTT.

The CDR3 region is CSASNPSGFNTGELFF. The CDR3 bases are TGCAGTGCTAGCAATCCTAGCGGATTTAACACCGGGGAGCTGTTTTTT. V and J are TRBV20-1 and TRBJ2-2, with 7 bases identical to TRBD2. Germline V CDR1 and CDR2: DFQATT, SNEGSKA (reference sequence). CDR3 length: 16 residues. The junction had 9 bases not matched to a gene; V was cut back by 3 bases and J by 2 bases.

This clonotype was counted only a few times. This chain links TRBV15 with TRBJ2-2, with unresolved D. The CDR3 is made up of 14 amino acids. V shed 5 bases and J shed 7 bases, with 14 bases lying between them. Germline assignment: CDR1 LNHNV and CDR2 YYDKDF (reference sequence). CDR3 bases: TGTGCCACCAGCCCTCGGTCCGGCAGCGGGGAGCTGTTTTTT. Amino acids: CATSPRSGSGELFF.

This clonotype was found a few times. This chain uses TRBV5-1 with TRBJ1-2, with a possible D match to TRBD1 (5 bases). The CDR3 runs to 17 residues. Trimming stripped 1 base from V and 1 base from J, with 17 bases between. Germline V gene data show CDR1 as SGHRS and CDR2 as YFSETQ. The CDR3 DNA sequence: TGCGCCAGCAGCTTGCCCACCATGGGGACTGTTAACTATGGCTACACCTTC. It translates to CASSLPTMGTVNYGYTF.

The sample holds a few counts of this clonotype. The chain is built from TRBV20-1 and TRBJ2-1; TRBD1 aligns across 8 bases. V lost 6 bases to trimming and J lost 0 bases; unmatched junction nucleotides: 4. The CDR3 runs to 14 residues. CDR1 and CDR2 from the germline V gene are DFQATT and SNEGSKA (reference sequence). CDR3 bases: TGCAGTGCGCACAGGGGGAGCTCCTACAATGAGCAGTTCTTC. The encoded protein is CSAHRGSSYNEQFF.

This clonotype came up a few times. The V gene is TRBV14, the J gene TRBJ2-1, with 7 bases identical to TRBD2. CDR3 length equals 15 residues. From germline, CDR1 is SGHDN and CDR2 FVKESK. Trimming took 3 bases from V and 4 from J; bases not matched to a gene: 6. For the CDR3, the DNA is TGTGCCAGCAGCCACCCTGGGGGGGGGTACAATGAGCAGTTCTTC. Translation gives CASSHPGGGYNEQFF.

This clonotype occurred a few times. The V and J genes are TRBV12-3 or TRBV12-4 and TRBJ2-2, with D uncertain. CDR3 length: 13 amino acids. V shed 2 bases and J shed 7 bases, with 8 bases lying between them. The CDR3 here is CASSLNYDGELFF. DNA for the CDR3: TGTGCCAGCAGTTTAAATTACGACGGGGAGCTGTTTTTT.

The chain couples TRBV5-1 to TRBJ2-4; D is possibly TRBD1 or TRBD2 (5 bases each). V dropped 4 bases and J dropped 6 bases, with 17 bases sitting between them. The CDR3 length is 15 residues. Germline lookup yields CDR1 SGHRS and CDR2 YFSETQ. The CDR3 nucleotides are TGCGCCAGCAGCGCCCGGGACGGAAACTTAAACATTCAGTACTTC. Its protein product is CASSARDGNLNIQYF.